This T cell receptor beta chain originates from a study of blood T cell repertoires in COVID-19. In the study overall: The United States, Italy and Spain were the sources of the acute and convalescent COVID-19 samples.

Looked up from germline, CDR1 is MNHEY and CDR2 is SVGAGI. V was cut by 6 bases and J by 1 base, with 15 bases left in between. The CDR3 has 15 amino acids. Some clones are missing from TCRdb's copy, which holds only in-frame ones; the method was immunoSEQ multiplex PCR. The data show tens of thousands of clones, 80% to 95% seen once. The genes are TRBV6-5 and TRBJ1-1, with D unresolved. The sequence derives from a human donor with active COVID-19. The donor label of this sample is uncertain. Sequenced sample: peripheral blood. The CDR3 sequence: CASSLAWTANTEAFF. The CDR3 DNA reads TGTGCCAGCAGCCTAGCCTGGACGGCGAACACTGAAGCTTTCTTT.